The rows below give T cell receptor beta chains drawn from one sample of a study of Graves' ophthalmopathy and Graves' hyperthyroidism. TCRdb fed the multiplex PCR reads into MiXCR, producing one record per CDR3 protein. Among fewer than 600,000 distinct CDR3 sequences listed, around 14% were seen once. The sequenced material came from blood. All receptors derive from a woman in her twenties or thirties with Graves' ophthalmopathy. CDR3s include the opening cysteine and the closing phenylalanine or tryptophan. Each record gives: clone size, V gene, J gene, D gene, CDR3 protein, CDR3 DNA. A D gene is named only where the DNA matches it firmly. Only some rows state a clone size, as once, few, many or a class for expanded clones.

>many|TRBV12-3/TRBV12-4|TRBJ1-6|TRBD1
CASLGTVNSPLHF
TGTGCCAGCCTCGGGACAGTCAATTCACCCCTCCACTTT
>many|TRBV20-1|TRBJ2-7|.
CSARDTARYYEQYF
TGCAGTGCTAGAGATACCGCCAGATACTACGAGCAGTACTTC
>.|TRBV30|TRBJ2-5|.
CAWSVIPSGLHF
TGTGCCTGGAGTGTTATTCCCTCCGGACTCCACTTC
>many|TRBV20-1|TRBJ2-4|.
CSARTGVAKNIQYF
TGCAGTGCTAGGACCGGGGTGGCCAAAAACATTCAGTACTTC
>.|TRBV13|TRBJ1-2|TRBD1
CASSLTGGGGGYTF
TGTGCCAGCAGTCTCACAGGGGGCGGGGGTGGCTACACCTTC
>.|TRBV6-2/TRBV6-3|TRBJ1-1|.
CASSYTDMNTEAFF
TGTGCCAGCAGTTACACTGACATGAACACTGAAGCTTTCTTT
>many|TRBV6-5|TRBJ1-5|.
CASIIGFGNQPQHF
TGTGCCAGTATTATAGGGTTTGGCAATCAGCCCCAGCATTTT
>.|TRBV30|TRBJ1-1|.
CAWSTGEWTEAFF
TGTGCCTGGAGTACAGGAGAATGGACTGAAGCTTTCTTT
>many|TRBV28|TRBJ1-5|.
CASRAGPAFPHQPQHF
TGTGCCAGCAGGGCCGGGCCAGCCTTCCCCCATCAGCCCCAGCATTTT
>many|TRBV6-2/TRBV6-3|TRBJ2-2|.
CASSQHQNTGELFF
TGTGCCAGCAGCCAACATCAGAACACCGGGGAGCTGTTTTTT
>many|TRBV6-2/TRBV6-3|TRBJ2-5|.
CASSYLQTQETQYF
TGTGCCAGCAGTTACTTACAGACACAAGAGACCCAGTACTTC
>many|TRBV30|TRBJ1-2|TRBD1
CAWRTGVSGYTF
TGTGCCTGGAGGACAGGGGTGAGCGGCTACACCTTC
>.|TRBV20-1|TRBJ1-2|TRBD1
CSARNDRGLTLYGYTF
TGCAGTGCTAGAAACGACAGGGGACTCACCCTCTATGGTTACACCTTC
>many|TRBV28|TRBJ2-7|.
CASRVSPPRGSYEQYF
TGTGCCAGCAGAGTAAGCCCCCCCAGGGGCTCCTACGAGCAGTACTTC
>many|TRBV28|TRBJ2-5|TRBD2
CASSSSLAGGIETQYF
TGTGCCAGCTCTTCATCCCTAGCGGGGGGAATAGAGACCCAGTACTTC
>.|TRBV7-8|TRBJ2-2|TRBD1
CASSLAEAGGRTGELFF
TGTGCCAGCAGCTTAGCAGAGGCAGGGGGCCGTACCGGGGAGCTGTTTTTT
>many|TRBV12-3/TRBV12-4|TRBJ1-1|TRBD1
CASSADLGRGTEAFF
TGTGCCAGCAGTGCCGACCTGGGCAGGGGGACTGAAGCTTTCTTT
>few|TRBV11-3|TRBJ2-7|TRBD1
CASSLMTGLSYEQYF
TGTGCCAGCAGCTTAATGACAGGGCTCTCCTACGAGCAGTACTTC
>many|TRBV9|TRBJ1-3|.
CASSVAGNSGNTIYF
TGTGCCAGCAGCGTAGCGGGGAACTCTGGAAACACCATATATTTT
>.|TRBV19|TRBJ1-5|TRBD1
CASSLMPETGVSNQPQHF
TGTGCCAGTAGTCTCATGCCCGAGACAGGGGTGAGCAATCAGCCCCAGCATTTT
>.|TRBV30|TRBJ2-7|TRBD2
CACIAGGYYEQYF
TGTGCCTGTATAGCGGGAGGGTACTACGAGCAGTACTTC
>many|TRBV2|TRBJ1-2|.
CASRTSLGQPNYGYTF
TGTGCCAGCAGGACCTCCCTCGGACAGCCGAACTATGGCTACACCTTC
>.|TRBV4-1|TRBJ2-7|TRBD1
CASSLGQGDGEQYF
TGCGCCAGCAGCCTAGGACAGGGCGATGGCGAGCAGTACTTC
>.|TRBV28|TRBJ2-7|.
CASSHPAVGFYEQYF
TGTGCCAGCAGTCATCCCGCCGTGGGGTTCTACGAGCAGTACTTC
>many|TRBV5-1|TRBJ2-7|.
CASSSQQGRQYF
TGCGCCAGCAGCTCCCAACAGGGTCGGCAGTACTTC
>.|TRBV9|TRBJ1-3|.
CASALSGQKDSGDTIYF
TGTGCCAGCGCTTTGTCCGGACAGAAGGACTCTGGAGACACCATATATTTT
>many|TRBV15|TRBJ1-1|.
CATSIDRLNTEAFF
TGTGCCACCAGCATTGACAGGCTGAACACTGAAGCTTTCTTT
>many|TRBV13|TRBJ2-7|.
CASSLGVLREQYF
TGTGCCAGCAGCTTAGGAGTATTGAGGGAGCAGTACTTC
>many|TRBV12-3/TRBV12-4|TRBJ1-1|TRBD1
CASSLPTGRNTEAFF
TGTGCCAGCAGTCTACCGACAGGGCGGAACACTGAAGCTTTCTTT
>many|TRBV19|TRBJ2-5|TRBD2
CASSSGGAGKTQYF
TGTGCCAGTAGTAGCGGGGGGGCCGGAAAGACCCAGTACTTC
>many|TRBV30|TRBJ1-1|.
CAWSPGVHTEAFF
TGTGCCTGGAGTCCCGGGGTCCACACTGAAGCTTTCTTT
>many|TRBV5-1|TRBJ2-5|TRBD1
CASSLGQARKLKETQYF
TGCGCCAGCAGCCTAGGACAGGCCCGAAAGCTTAAAGAGACCCAGTACTTC
>many|TRBV5-1|TRBJ1-1|.
CASSLTQGWATEAFF
TGCGCCAGCAGCCTCACACAGGGTTGGGCCACTGAAGCTTTCTTT
>many|TRBV6-5|TRBJ1-5|.
CASVGQISNQPQHF
TGTGCCAGCGTTGGACAGATTAGCAATCAGCCCCAGCATTTT
>many|TRBV29-1|TRBJ1-1|.
CSVETHAGTEAFF
TGCAGCGTTGAGACCCACGCGGGCACTGAAGCTTTCTTT
>many|TRBV7-9|TRBJ2-2|.
CASSLDAYTGELFF
TGTGCCAGCAGCTTAGATGCCTACACCGGGGAGCTGTTTTTT
>many|TRBV7-6|TRBJ1-5|.
CASSLGDRAPEPQHF
TGTGCCAGCAGCTTAGGGGATAGAGCCCCGGAGCCCCAGCATTTT
>.|TRBV6-1|TRBJ1-5|.
CASSDGVRQPQHF
TGTGCCAGCAGTGACGGGGTCCGCCAGCCCCAGCATTTT
>many|TRBV25-1|TRBJ1-3|.
CASSDSVTGNTIYF
TGTGCCAGCAGTGATTCAGTTACTGGAAACACCATATATTTT
>.|TRBV11-2|TRBJ2-5|TRBD2
CASSLTGTSGPTRETQYF
TGTGCCAGCAGCTTAACCGGGACTAGCGGGCCCACACGCGAGACCCAGTACTTC
>few|TRBV12-3/TRBV12-4|TRBJ1-6|.
CASSSGDNSHLHF
TGTGCCAGCAGTTCGGGGGATAATTCACACCTCCACTTT
>many|TRBV12-3/TRBV12-4|TRBJ1-2|TRBD1
CASSSPGTGNYGYTF
TGTGCCAGCAGTTCGCCCGGGACAGGGAACTATGGCTACACCTTC
>few|TRBV4-1|TRBJ2-7|TRBD1
CASSRPTGARYEQYF
TGCGCCAGCAGCCGGCCGACAGGGGCCCGATACGAGCAGTACTTC
>.|TRBV5-1|TRBJ1-1|.
CASSIWAGSGNTEAFF
TGCGCCAGCAGCATATGGGCAGGATCCGGGAACACTGAAGCTTTCTTT
>many|TRBV28|TRBJ1-5|TRBD1
CASSTNQGVRQPQHF
TGTGCCAGCAGTACCAACCAGGGGGTACGACAGCCCCAGCATTTT
>.|TRBV6-1|TRBJ1-5|.
CASRERGVGNQPQHF
TGTGCCAGCAGAGAGAGGGGAGTAGGCAATCAGCCCCAGCATTTT
>many|TRBV4-1|TRBJ2-7|.
CASSQDQGSGDEQYF
TGCGCCAGCAGCCAAGACCAGGGTTCTGGCGACGAGCAGTACTTC
>many|TRBV2|TRBJ2-2|TRBD1
CASSGTGGNTGELFF
TGTGCCAGCAGCGGGACAGGTGGGAACACCGGGGAGCTGTTTTTT
>.|TRBV25-1|TRBJ1-6|.
CASRGGGNINSPLHF
TGTGCCAGCAGAGGAGGGGGGAACATAAATTCACCCCTCCACTTT
>.|TRBV30|TRBJ2-5|.
CAWSVHQETQYF
TGTGCCTGGAGTGTACACCAAGAGACCCAGTACTTC
>many|TRBV6-1|TRBJ1-2|.
CASSRGPEGYTF
TGTGCCAGCAGTAGGGGACCGGAGGGCTACACCTTC
>.|TRBV28|TRBJ1-1|TRBD1
CASSSLGQGDTEAFF
TGTGCCAGCAGTTCACTTGGACAGGGCGACACTGAAGCTTTCTTT
>many|TRBV6-2/TRBV6-3|TRBJ2-5|.
CAGSWMASGTKRGGETQYF
TGTGCCGGCAGTTGGATGGCTAGCGGTACCAAGAGAGGGGGGGAGACCCAGTACTTC
>many|TRBV27|TRBJ2-2|TRBD2
CASSTRTSGSPGELFF
TGTGCCAGCAGTACTCGGACTAGCGGGAGCCCCGGGGAGCTGTTTTTT